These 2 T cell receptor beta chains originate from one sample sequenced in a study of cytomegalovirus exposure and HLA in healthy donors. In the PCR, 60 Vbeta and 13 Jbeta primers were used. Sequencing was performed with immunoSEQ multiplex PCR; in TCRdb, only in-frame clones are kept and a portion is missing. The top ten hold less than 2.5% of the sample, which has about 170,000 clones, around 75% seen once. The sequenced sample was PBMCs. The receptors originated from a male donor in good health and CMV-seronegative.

The CDR3 is CASSELLLGQTNTEAFF. The CDR3, as DNA: TGTGCCAGCAGTGAACTTTTACTCGGACAGACGAACACTGAAGCTTTCTTT. This chain links TRBV6-1 with TRBJ1-1; D may be TRBD1 (6 bases). The CDR3 runs 17 residues. V was pared by 2 bases and J by 1 base, with 17 bases between. Germline V lookup: CDR1 MNHNS, CDR2 SASEGT.

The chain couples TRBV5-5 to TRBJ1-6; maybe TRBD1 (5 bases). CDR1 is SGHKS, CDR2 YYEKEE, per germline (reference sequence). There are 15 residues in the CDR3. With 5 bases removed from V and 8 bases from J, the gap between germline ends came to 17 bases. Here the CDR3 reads CASRLNVQGDSPLHF. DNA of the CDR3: TGTGCCAGCAGACTTAATGTCCAGGGCGATTCACCCCTCCACTTT.